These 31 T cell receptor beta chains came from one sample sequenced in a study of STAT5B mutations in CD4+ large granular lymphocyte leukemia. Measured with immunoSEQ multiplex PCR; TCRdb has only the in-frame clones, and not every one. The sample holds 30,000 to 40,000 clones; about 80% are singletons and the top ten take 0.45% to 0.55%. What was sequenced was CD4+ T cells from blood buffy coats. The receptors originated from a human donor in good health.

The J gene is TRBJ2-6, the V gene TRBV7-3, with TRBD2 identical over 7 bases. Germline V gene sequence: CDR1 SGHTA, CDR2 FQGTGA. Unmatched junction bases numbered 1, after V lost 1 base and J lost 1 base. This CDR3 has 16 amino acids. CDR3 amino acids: CASSLISGSGANVLTF. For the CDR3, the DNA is TGTGCCAGCAGCTTAATTAGCGGGTCTGGGGCCAACGTCCTGACTTTC.

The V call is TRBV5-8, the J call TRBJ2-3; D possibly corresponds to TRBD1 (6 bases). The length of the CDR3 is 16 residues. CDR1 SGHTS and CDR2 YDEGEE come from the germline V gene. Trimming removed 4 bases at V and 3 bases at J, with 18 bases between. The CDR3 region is CASSRTAGAKTDTQYF. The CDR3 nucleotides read TGTGCCAGCAGCCGGACCGCAGGGGCCAAGACAGATACGCAGTATTTT.

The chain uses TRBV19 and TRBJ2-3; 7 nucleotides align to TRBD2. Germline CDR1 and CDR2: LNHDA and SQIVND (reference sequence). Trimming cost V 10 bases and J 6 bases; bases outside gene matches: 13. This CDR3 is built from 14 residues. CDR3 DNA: TGTGCCACTAAGACTAGCCGAGAGTCGGATACGCAGTATTTT. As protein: CATKTSRESDTQYF. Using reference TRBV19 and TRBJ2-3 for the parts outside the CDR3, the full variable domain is DGGITQSPKYLFRKEGQNVTLSCEQNLNHDAMYWYRQDPGQGLRLIYYSQIVNDFQKGDIAEGYSVSREKKESFPLTVTSAQKNPTAFYLCATKTSRESDTQYFGPGTRLTVL.

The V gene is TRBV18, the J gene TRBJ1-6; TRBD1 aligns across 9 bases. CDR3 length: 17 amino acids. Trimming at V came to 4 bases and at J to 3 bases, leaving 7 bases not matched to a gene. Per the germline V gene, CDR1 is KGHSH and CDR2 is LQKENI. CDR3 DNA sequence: TGTGCCAGCTCACTCGAACAGGGGGCTCTCTATAATTCACCCCTCCACTTT. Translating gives CASSLEQGALYNSPLHF.

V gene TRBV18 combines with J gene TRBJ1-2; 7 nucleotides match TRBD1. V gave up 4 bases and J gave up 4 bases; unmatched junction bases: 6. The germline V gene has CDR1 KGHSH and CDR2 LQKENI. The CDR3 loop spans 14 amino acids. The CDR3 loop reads CASSLGTESYGYTF. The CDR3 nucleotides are TGTGCCAGCTCACTCGGGACAGAATCCTATGGCTACACCTTC.

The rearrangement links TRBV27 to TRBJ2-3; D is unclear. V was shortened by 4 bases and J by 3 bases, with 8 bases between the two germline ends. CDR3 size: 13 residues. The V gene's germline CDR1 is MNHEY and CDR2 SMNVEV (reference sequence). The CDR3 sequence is CASSSKWTDTQYF. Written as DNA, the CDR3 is TGTGCCAGCAGTTCCAAATGGACAGATACGCAGTATTTT.

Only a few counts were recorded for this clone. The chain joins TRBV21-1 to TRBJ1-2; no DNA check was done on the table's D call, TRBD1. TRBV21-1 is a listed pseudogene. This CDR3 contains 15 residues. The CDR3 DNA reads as TGTGCCAGCAGCACCACCGCACATCCCTCCTATGGCTACACCTTC. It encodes CASSTTAHPSYGYTF.

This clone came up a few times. CDR3 in amino acids: CASSFGQGAGNTIYF. CDR3 nucleotides: TGTGCCAGCAGCTTTGGGCAGGGGGCTGGAAACACCATATATTTT. The genes are TRBV7-9 and TRBJ1-3; 7 bases fit TRBD1. Germline V gene lookup returns CDR1 SEHNR and CDR2 FQNEAQ (reference sequence). This CDR3 is built from 15 residues. V shed 3 bases and J 2 bases; nucleotides not matched to a gene: 4.

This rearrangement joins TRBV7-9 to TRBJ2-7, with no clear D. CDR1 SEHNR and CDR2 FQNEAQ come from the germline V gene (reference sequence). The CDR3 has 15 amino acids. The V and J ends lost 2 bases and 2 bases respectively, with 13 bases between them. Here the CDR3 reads CASSLFTVNTYEQYF. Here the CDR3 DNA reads TGTGCCAGCAGCTTATTCACGGTAAATACCTACGAGCAGTACTTC.

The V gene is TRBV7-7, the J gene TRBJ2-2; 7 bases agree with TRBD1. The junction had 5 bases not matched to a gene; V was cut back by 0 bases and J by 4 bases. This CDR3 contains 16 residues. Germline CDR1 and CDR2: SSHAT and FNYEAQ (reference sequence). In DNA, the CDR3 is TGTGCCAGCAGCTTAGCACCAGGGGGTCTCACCGGGGAGCTGTTTTTT. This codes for CASSLAPGGLTGELFF. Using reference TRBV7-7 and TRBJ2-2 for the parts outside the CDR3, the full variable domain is GAGVSQSPRYKVTKRGQDVTLRCDPISSHATLYWYQQALGQGPEFLTYFNYEAQPDKSGLPSDRFSAERPEGSISTLTIQRTEQRDSAMYRCASSLAPGGLTGELFFGEGSRLTVL.

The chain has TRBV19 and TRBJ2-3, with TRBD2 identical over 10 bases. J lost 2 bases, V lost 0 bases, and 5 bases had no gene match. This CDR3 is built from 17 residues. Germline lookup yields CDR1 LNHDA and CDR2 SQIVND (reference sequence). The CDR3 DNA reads TGTGCCAGTAGTATAGAGGGGACTAGCGCCTCCACAGATACGCAGTATTTT. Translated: CASSIEGTSASTDTQYF.

The DNA for the CDR3 is TGTGCAAGTCGCCCCAGGCCCACTGAAGCTTTCTTT. Translation gives CASRPRPTEAFF. This sequence joins TRBV12-2 and TRBJ1-1; TRBD1, the D gene given by the table, was not confirmed from the DNA. TRBV12-2 is shown as a pseudogene. This CDR3 region has 12 residues.

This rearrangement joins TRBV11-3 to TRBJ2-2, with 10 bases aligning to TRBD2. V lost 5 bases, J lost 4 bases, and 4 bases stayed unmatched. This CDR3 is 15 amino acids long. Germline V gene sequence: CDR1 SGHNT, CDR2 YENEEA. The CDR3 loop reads CASSAVAGGTGELFF. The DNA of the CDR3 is TGTGCCAGCAGCGCAGTAGCGGGGGGCACCGGGGAGCTGTTTTTT.

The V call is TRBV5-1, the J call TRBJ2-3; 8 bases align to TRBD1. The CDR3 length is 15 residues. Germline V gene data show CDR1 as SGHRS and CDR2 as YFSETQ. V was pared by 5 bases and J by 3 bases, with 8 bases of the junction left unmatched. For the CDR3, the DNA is TGCGCCAGCAGTCTGAGACAGGGGTGGACAGATACGCAGTATTTT. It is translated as CASSLRQGWTDTQYF.

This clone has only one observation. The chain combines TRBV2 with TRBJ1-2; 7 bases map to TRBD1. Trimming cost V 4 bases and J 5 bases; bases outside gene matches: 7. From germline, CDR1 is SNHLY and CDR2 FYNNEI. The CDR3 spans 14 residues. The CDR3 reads CASSGVDRSYGYTF. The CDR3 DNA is TGTGCCAGCAGTGGCGTGGACAGGAGTTATGGCTACACCTTC.

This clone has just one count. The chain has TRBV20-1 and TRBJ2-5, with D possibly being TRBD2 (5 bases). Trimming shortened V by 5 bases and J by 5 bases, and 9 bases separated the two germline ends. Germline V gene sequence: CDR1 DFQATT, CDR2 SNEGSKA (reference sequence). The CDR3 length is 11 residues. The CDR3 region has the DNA TGCAGTGCTGTACTAGGCGAGACCCAGTACTTC. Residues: CSAVLGETQYF.

The CDR3 bases are TGTGCCAGCAGCATGGGGCCAACTAGCAGCGCCTCGGAGCAGTACTTC. Its protein product is CASSMGPTSSASEQYF. The chain employs TRBV5-5 and TRBJ2-7; the D gene is possibly TRBD2 (6 bases). The CDR3 is 16 residues long. V was shortened by 4 bases and J by 7 bases, with 24 bases between the two germline ends. The germline V gene encodes CDR1 SGHKS and CDR2 YYEKEE (reference sequence).

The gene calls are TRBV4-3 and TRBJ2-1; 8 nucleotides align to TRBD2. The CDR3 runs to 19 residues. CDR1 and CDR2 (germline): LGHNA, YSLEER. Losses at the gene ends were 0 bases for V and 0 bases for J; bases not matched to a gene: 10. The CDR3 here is CASSQDTGSGVSSYNEQFF. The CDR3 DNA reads TGCGCCAGCAGCCAAGACACGGGTAGCGGGGTTAGCTCCTACAATGAGCAGTTCTTC.

CDR3 DNA sequence: TGTGCCAGCAGCTTGTGGGCGGGGCAAGAGACCCAGTACTTC. Amino acid sequence: CASSLWAGQETQYF. The chain is built from TRBV5-6 and TRBJ2-5; maybe TRBD2 (6 bases). Looked up from germline, CDR1 is SGHDT and CDR2 is YYEEEE. The CDR3 runs to 14 residues. V dropped 1 base and J dropped 2 bases, with 9 bases sitting between them. Complete variable domain (other parts from reference TRBV5-6 and TRBJ2-5): DAGVTQSPTHLIKTRGQQVTLRCSPKSGHDTVSWYQQALGQGPQFIFQYYEEEERQRGNFPDRFSGHQFPNYSSELNVNALLLGDSALYLCASSLWAGQETQYFGPGTRLLVL.

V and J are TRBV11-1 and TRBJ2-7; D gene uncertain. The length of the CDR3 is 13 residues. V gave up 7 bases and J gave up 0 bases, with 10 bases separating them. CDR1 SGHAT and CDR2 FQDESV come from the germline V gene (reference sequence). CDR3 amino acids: CASKVGRSYEQYF. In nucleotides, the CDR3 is TGTGCCAGCAAGGTGGGTCGCTCCTACGAGCAGTACTTC.

The CDR3 region is CASNTLAGGGNEQFF. In DNA, the CDR3 is TGTGCCAGTAACACACTAGCGGGAGGGGGCAATGAGCAGTTCTTC. The rearrangement links TRBV19 to TRBJ2-1, with 13 bases aligning to TRBD2. The V gene end was trimmed by 7 bases and the J gene end by 6 bases; junction bases not matched to a gene: 6. The CDR3 is made up of 15 amino acids. CDR1 LNHDA and CDR2 SQIVND come from the germline V gene (reference sequence).

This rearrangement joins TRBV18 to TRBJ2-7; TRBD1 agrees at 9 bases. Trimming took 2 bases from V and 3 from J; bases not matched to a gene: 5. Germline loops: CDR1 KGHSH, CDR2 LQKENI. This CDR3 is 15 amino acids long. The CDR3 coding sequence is TGTGCCAGCTCACCAGGACAGGGGTGGTTCTACGAGCAGTACTTC. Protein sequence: CASSPGQGWFYEQYF.

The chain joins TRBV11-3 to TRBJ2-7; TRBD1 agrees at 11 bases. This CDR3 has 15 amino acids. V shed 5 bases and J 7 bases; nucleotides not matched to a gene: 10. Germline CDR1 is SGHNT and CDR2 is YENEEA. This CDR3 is CASSVGQGAKREQYF. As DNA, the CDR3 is TGTGCCAGCAGCGTCGGACAGGGGGCGAAAAGGGAGCAGTACTTC. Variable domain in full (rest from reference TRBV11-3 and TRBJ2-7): EAGVVQSPRYKIIEKKQPVAFWCNPISGHNTLYWYLQNLGQGPELLIRYENEEAVDDSQLPKDRFSAERLKGVDSTLKIQPAELGDSAVYLCASSVGQGAKREQYFGPGTRLTVT.

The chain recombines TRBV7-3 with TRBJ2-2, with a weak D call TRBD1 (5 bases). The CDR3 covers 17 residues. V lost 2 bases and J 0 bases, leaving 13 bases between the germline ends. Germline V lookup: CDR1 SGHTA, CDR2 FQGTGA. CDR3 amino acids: CASSLVRGLANTGELFF. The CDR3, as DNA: TGTGCCAGCAGCTTAGTAAGGGGCCTAGCGAACACCGGGGAGCTGTTTTTT.

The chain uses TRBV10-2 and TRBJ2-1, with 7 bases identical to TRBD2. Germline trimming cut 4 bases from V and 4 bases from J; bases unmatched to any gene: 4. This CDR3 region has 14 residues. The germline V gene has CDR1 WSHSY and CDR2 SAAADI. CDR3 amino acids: CASSGAGRYNEQFF. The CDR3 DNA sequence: TGCGCCAGCAGTGGAGCGGGGAGATACAATGAGCAGTTCTTC.

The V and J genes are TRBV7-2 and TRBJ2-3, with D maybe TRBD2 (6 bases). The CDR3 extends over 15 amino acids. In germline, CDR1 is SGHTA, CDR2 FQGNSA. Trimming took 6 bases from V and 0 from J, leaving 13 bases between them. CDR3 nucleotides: TGTGCCAGCAGACATGGGACTGGAAGCACAGATACGCAGTATTTT. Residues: CASRHGTGSTDTQYF.

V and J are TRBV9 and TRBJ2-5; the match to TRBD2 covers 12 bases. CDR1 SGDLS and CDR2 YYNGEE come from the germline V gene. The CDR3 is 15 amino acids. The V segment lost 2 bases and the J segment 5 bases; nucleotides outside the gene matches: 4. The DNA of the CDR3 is TGTGCCAGCAGCGTCGGACTAGCGGGAATGGAGACCCAGTACTTC. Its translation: CASSVGLAGMETQYF.

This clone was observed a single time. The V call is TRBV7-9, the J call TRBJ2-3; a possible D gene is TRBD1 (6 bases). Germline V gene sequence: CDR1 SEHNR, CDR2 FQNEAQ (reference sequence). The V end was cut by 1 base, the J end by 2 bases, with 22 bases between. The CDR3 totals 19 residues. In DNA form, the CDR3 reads TGTGCCAGCAGCTTAGGGGTAGGACAGTCAATTGGGTACACAGATACGCAGTATTTT. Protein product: CASSLGVGQSIGYTDTQYF.

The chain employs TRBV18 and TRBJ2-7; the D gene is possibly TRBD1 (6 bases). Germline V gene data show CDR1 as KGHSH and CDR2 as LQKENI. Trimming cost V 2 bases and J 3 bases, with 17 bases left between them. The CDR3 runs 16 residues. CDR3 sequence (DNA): TGTGCCAGCTCACCAGCCTCCCCAGGGACACTCTACGAGCAGTACTTC. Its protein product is CASSPASPGTLYEQYF. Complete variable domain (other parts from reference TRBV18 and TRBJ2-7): NAGVMQNPRHLVRRRGQEARLRCSPMKGHSHVYWYRQLPEEGLKFMVYLQKENIIDESGMPKERFSAEFPKEGPSILRIQQVVRGDSAAYFCASSPASPGTLYEQYFGPGTRLTVT.

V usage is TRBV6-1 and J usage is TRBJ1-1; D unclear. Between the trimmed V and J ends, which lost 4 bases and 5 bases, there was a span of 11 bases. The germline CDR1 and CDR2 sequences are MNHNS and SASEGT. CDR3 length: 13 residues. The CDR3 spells CASSGVLGTEAFF. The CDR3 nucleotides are TGTGCCAGCAGTGGTGTGTTGGGAACTGAAGCTTTCTTT.

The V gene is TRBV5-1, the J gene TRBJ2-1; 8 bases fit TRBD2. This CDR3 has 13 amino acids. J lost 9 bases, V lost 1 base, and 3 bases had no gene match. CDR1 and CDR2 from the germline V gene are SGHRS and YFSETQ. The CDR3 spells CASSLNSGGEQFF. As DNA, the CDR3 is TGCGCCAGCAGCTTGAACAGCGGGGGTGAGCAGTTCTTC.